This T cell receptor (beta chain) was found in a study of control samples from healthy donors and cancer patients. The V end was cut by 7 bases, the J end by 3 bases, with 16 bases between. The germline V gene encodes CDR1 MNHEY and CDR2 SMNVEV (reference sequence). The CDR3 is made up of 15 amino acids. Produced via immunoSEQ multiplex PCR; TCRdb's table is partial and in-frame only. This sample has approximately 180,000 clones, with 80% to 95% found just once. The material sequenced was blood. This rearrangement joins TRBV27 to TRBJ1-5; unclear D gene. This TCR was recovered from a woman in her thirties or forties in good health. The CDR3 here is CASKDRTGANQPQHF. CDR3 nucleotides: TGTGCCAGCAAGGATAGGACCGGTGCCAATCAGCCCCAGCATTTT.